This T cell receptor (beta chain) was captured by sequencing in a study of blood T cell repertoires in COVID-19. The CDR3 runs to 13 residues. The germline V and J ends were trimmed by 8 bases and 10 bases, with 18 bases remaining between them. The germline V gene encodes CDR1 SNHLY and CDR2 FYNNEI. TCRdb's table, derived via immunoSEQ multiplex PCR, lists solely in-frame clones and lacks some. This table has 130,000 or so clones, about 86% appearing once. This TCR was sampled from a woman aged 55-69 years with active or convalescent COVID-19. The rearrangement links TRBV2 to TRBJ2-1; unclear D gene. Sequenced sample: peripheral blood. CDR3 sequence: CASARSDFQEQFF. The CDR3, as DNA: TGTGCCAGCGCCCGATCTGACTTCCAGGAGCAGTTCTTC.